Presented here are 7 T cell receptor beta chains from one specimen sequenced in a study of blood T cell repertoires in COVID-19. The table came from immunoSEQ multiplex PCR; TCRdb's copy has only in-frame clones and leaves some out. The sample lists more than 150,000 clones, roughly nine tenths occurring once. What was sequenced was peripheral blood. These receptors were taken from a woman between 65 and 79 years old with acute or convalescent COVID-19.

This sequence joins TRBV7-8 and TRBJ1-4; unclear D gene. The germline CDR1 and CDR2 sequences are SGHVS and FQNEAQ. This CDR3 is built from 16 residues. Trimming shortened V by 1 base and J by 2 bases, and 11 bases separated the two germline ends. The CDR3 protein is CASSLVAARTNEKLFF. The CDR3 nucleotides read TGTGCCAGCAGCTTAGTCGCGGCTCGGACTAATGAAAAACTGTTTTTT.

This chain uses TRBV19 with TRBJ1-5, with 7 nucleotides matching TRBD1. The CDR3 contains 14 residues. Trimming took 7 bases from V and 7 from J; bases not matched to a gene: 10. Germline V CDR1 and CDR2: LNHDA, SQIVND (reference sequence). The CDR3 DNA sequence: TGTGCCAGTAAAGGGACAGTCCAACGGCAGCCCCAGCATTTT. Amino acid sequence: CASKGTVQRQPQHF. Full variable domain (missing parts from reference TRBV19 and TRBJ1-5): DGGITQSPKYLFRKEGQNVTLSCEQNLNHDAMYWYRQDPGQGLRLIYYSQIVNDFQKGDIAEGYSVSREKKESFPLTVTSAQKNPTAFYLCASKGTVQRQPQHFGDGTRLSIL.

The chain combines TRBV6-6 with TRBJ1-1, with 8 bases fitting TRBD1. CDR1 and CDR2 from the germline V gene are MNHNY and SVGAGI (reference sequence). This CDR3 region has 15 residues. The J segment lost 7 bases and the V segment lost 5 bases, leaving 12 bases of the junction unmatched. The CDR3 DNA reads as TGTGCCAGCAGTCCCGGGGTAACAGGGGGGAGTGAAGCTTTCTTT. Protein product: CASSPGVTGGSEAFF.

The J gene is TRBJ2-1, the V gene TRBV19; TRBD1 matches at 8 bases. The CDR3 loop spans 15 amino acids. CDR1 is LNHDA and CDR2 is SQIVND in the germline V gene (reference sequence). With 7 bases clipped from V and 2 bases from J, the junction kept 7 bases outside the gene matches. CDR3 bases: TGTGCCAGTAAGCAGCAGGGGGCGGCCTACAATGAGCAGTTCTTC. It is translated as CASKQQGAAYNEQFF.

Concerning this clone itself: The same CDR3 also results from other DNA sequences found in this sample. The V gene is TRBV5-1, the J gene TRBJ2-5; D is ambiguous. The germline V gene encodes CDR1 SGHRS and CDR2 YFSETQ. CDR3 length: 12 amino acids. The V and J ends lost 1 base and 5 bases respectively, with 6 bases between them. The CDR3 is CASSLSSETQYF. The CDR3 DNA reads as TGCGCCAGCAGCTTGTCGTCGGAGACCCAGTACTTC. Together with reference TRBV5-1 and TRBJ2-5, the CDR3 gives the full variable domain: KAGVTQTPRYLIKTRGQQVTLSCSPISGHRSVSWYQQTPGQGLQFLFEYFSETQRNKGNFPGRFSGRQFSNSRSEMNVSTLELGDSALYLCASSLSSETQYFGPGTRLLVL.

This sequence joins TRBV10-3 and TRBJ1-5; D not resolved. CDR3 length: 14 amino acids. Per the germline V gene, CDR1 is ENHRY and CDR2 is SYGVKD. V was shortened by 2 bases and J by 6 bases, with 11 bases between the two germline ends. The DNA of the CDR3 is TGTGCCATCAGTGAGGGTGGCGAGGCTCAGCCCCAGCATTTT. This codes for CAISEGGEAQPQHF.

This clone was seen only once. The rearrangement uses TRBV3-1 (or the pseudogene TRBV3-2) and TRBJ2-1; 7 bases fit TRBD2. The CDR3 extends over 15 amino acids. The germline V gene has CDR1 LGHDT and CDR2 YNNKEL (reference sequence). Trimming cost V 8 bases and J 4 bases; bases outside gene matches: 11. CDR3 residues: CASQAGAGVYNEQFF. CDR3 sequence (DNA): TGTGCCAGCCAGGCTGGGGCGGGGGTATACAATGAGCAGTTCTTC.